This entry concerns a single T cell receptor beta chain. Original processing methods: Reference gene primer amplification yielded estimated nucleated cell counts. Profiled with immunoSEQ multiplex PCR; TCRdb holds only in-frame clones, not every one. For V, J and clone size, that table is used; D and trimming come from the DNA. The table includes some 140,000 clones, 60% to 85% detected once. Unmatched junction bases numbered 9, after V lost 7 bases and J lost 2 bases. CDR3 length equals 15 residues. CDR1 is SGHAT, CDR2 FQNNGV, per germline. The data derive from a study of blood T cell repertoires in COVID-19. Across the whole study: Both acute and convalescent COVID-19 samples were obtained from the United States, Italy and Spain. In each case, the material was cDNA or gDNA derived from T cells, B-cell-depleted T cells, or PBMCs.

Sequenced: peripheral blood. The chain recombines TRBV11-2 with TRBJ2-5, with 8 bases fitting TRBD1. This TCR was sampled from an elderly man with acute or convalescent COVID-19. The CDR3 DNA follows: TGTGCCAGCACCGATTTAGGGACAGGACAAGAGACCCAGTACTTC. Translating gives CASTDLGTGQETQYF.